This T cell receptor (beta chain) was captured by sequencing in a study of blood T cell repertoires in COVID-19 (dated by TCRdb to the early 2020s). Describing the broader study: Collaborator samples came from the United States, Italy and Spain and covered acute and convalescent phases of COVID-19. The prospective study material was composed of cDNA or gDNA derived from T cells, B-cell-depleted T cells, or PBMCs. Subjects who had been exposed to COVID-19, were actively infected with it, or had recovered from it provided the deeply sampled blood TCRbeta repertoires that made up the dataset. The repertoires were made available in a free public database intended to serve as a resource for research on the immune response to SARS-CoV-2. Samples came from the ongoing ImmuneRACE study (first 160 participants) plus 1,254 subjects from 6 global collaborators. The sample metadata nearly always contained a de-identified subject ID, COVID-19 status, age in years and sex. HLA class I and class II types, where available, came from metadata supplied by the sample provider rather than from assay-based typing. Study-wide findings and limitations: The quantity of clinical and demographic metadata differed by source and by participant and was supplied without curation.

With respect to this clone: Which antigen it targets is not known. The sample holds no much larger clone one base away, and base qualities are not on file.

The immunoSEQ Assay, a bias-controlled multiplex PCR, was used to amplify TCRbeta CDR3 regions from genomic DNA. Regarding the original processing steps: Nucleated cell counts per sample were estimated from amplification of reference gene primers within the assay. To quantify the absolute abundance of each unique TCRbeta CDR3 rearrangement, sequence reads were collapsed and filtered. For each sample, productive Simpson clonality was calculated by taking the square root of Simpson's diversity index across productive rearrangements. The table was pulled from immuneACCESS by TCRdb, which kept in-frame rearrangements only. Such tables lose some clones; where checked, under half of the loss comes from unresolved V genes, and the rest has no known cause. The V and J calls and clone size are taken from that table; D and trimming were inferred from the DNA. The sample includes hundreds of thousands of clones, with 88% observed a single time. Jointly, the top ten make up 0.7% to 0.85% of the sample.

The germline V gene sets CDR1 to KGHSH and CDR2 to LQKENI. The CDR3 covers 13 residues, taking in both the cysteine and the phenylalanine. CDR3 DNA is the only sequence kept; it has 39 bases, read in frame from the first base. V sheds 6 bases and J sheds 5 bases, leaving 13 bases between their ends. Collaborating institutions collected whole blood in K2EDTA tubes following their own protocols. For TCRbeta analysis, collaborators shipped samples in one of three forms: frozen whole blood, isolated PBMCs, or DNA extracted from either of those sample types. The sequence is built from TRBV18 and TRBJ1-2; possibly the D gene is TRBD1, per 6 matching bases. Sequencing was done on a sample of peripheral blood. This clonotype was sampled from a woman aged 25 to 39 with acute or convalescent COVID-19. Read as DNA, the sequence is TGTGCCAGCTCCCGACAGGAAATATATGGCTACACCTTC. It is translated as CASSRQEIYGYTF.